The 24 T cell receptor beta chains listed next were all sequenced from one sample in a study of CD8 T cells in ankylosing spondylitis. Overall study findings and caveats: A motif of fewer than ten highly homologous TCR beta variants was seen as apparently characteristic of ankylosing spondylitis blood.

What these receptors recognize is not known. MiXCR was run by TCRdb on the 5' RACE reads, yielding one entry per CDR3 protein. The table includes more than 400,000 distinct CDR3 sequences, approximately 5% detected once. Sample: blood, either unsorted or a sorted T cell fraction (not recorded which). Receptors originate from a male donor with ankylosing spondylitis.

This clonotype was seen at least ten times. This chain uses TRBV5-1 with TRBJ2-1; D gene ambiguous. Germline V lookup: CDR1 SGHRS, CDR2 YFSETQ. The CDR3 has 14 residues. The germline V and J ends were trimmed by 5 bases and 2 bases, with 11 bases remaining between them. CDR3 sequence (DNA): TGCGCCAGCAGTTTAACCGGTCCCTACAATGAGCAGTTCTTC. This sequence encodes CASSLTGPYNEQFF.

The J gene is TRBJ1-5, the V gene TRBV7-2, with D uncertain. V gave up 3 bases and J gave up 8 bases, with 8 bases separating them. CDR3 length equals 12 residues. CDR1 and CDR2 (germline): SGHTA, FQGNSA. The CDR3 coding sequence is TGTGCCAGCAGCTTCAGTCTAGAGCCCCAGCATTTT. Translated, it gives CASSFSLEPQHF.

With respect to this clonotype: With a much larger clone just one base away, this may be a read error. J is TRBJ2-7 and V is TRBV20-1; D perhaps matches TRBD1 (6 bases). CDR1 and CDR2 from the germline V gene are DFQATT and SNEGSKA (reference sequence). CDR3 length equals 13 residues. The CDR3 protein is CSARDGTSDEHYF. The DNA of the CDR3 is TGCAGTGCTAGAGATGGGACAAGCGACGAGCATTACTTC.

This chain connects TRBV10-2 to TRBJ2-7; D might be TRBD2 (5 bases). There are 13 residues in the CDR3. Germline-derived CDR1 and CDR2 are WSHSY and SAAADI. V lost 4 bases and J 3 bases, leaving 10 bases between the germline ends. Written as DNA, the CDR3 is TGCGCCAGCAGTGTTAGAGAGGGCTACGAGCAGTACTTC. The encoded protein is CASSVREGYEQYF.

This clonotype has at least ten counts. V is TRBV7-8 and J is TRBJ2-3, with a possible D match to TRBD2 (5 bases). The length of the CDR3 is 16 residues. V lost 5 bases and J lost 4, with 19 bases in between. CDR1 SGHVS and CDR2 FQNEAQ come from the germline V gene. This CDR3 is CASSPAGRRGADTQYF. The CDR3 nucleotides read TGTGCCAGCAGCCCCGCGGGTCGTCGTGGAGCAGATACGCAGTATTTT.

The sample holds many counts of this clonotype. The chain employs TRBV7-9 and TRBJ2-1; 10 bases are a match to TRBD1. The J segment lost 6 bases and the V segment lost 3 bases, leaving 5 bases of the junction unmatched. Germline lookup yields CDR1 SEHNR and CDR2 FQNEAQ (reference sequence). This CDR3 contains 15 residues. CDR3 sequence: CASSFRDRGINEQFF. CDR3 DNA: TGTGCCAGCAGCTTCCGGGACAGGGGTATCAATGAGCAGTTCTTC. Full variable domain (missing parts from reference TRBV7-9 and TRBJ2-1): DTGVSQNPRHKITKRGQNVTFRCDPISEHNRLYWYRQTLGQGPEFLTYFQNEAQLEKSRLLSDRFSAERPKGSFSTLEIQRTEQGDSAMYLCASSFRDRGINEQFFGPGTRLTVL.

V usage is TRBV5-5 and J usage is TRBJ1-5; D might be TRBD1 (5 bases). Trimming removed 3 bases at V and 0 bases at J, with 16 bases between. The CDR3 sequence is 17 residues long. Germline CDR1 and CDR2: SGHKS and YYEKEE (reference sequence). The CDR3 protein is CASSSRLQDYSNQPQHF. For the CDR3, the DNA is TGTGCCAGCAGCTCACGCCTACAGGATTATAGCAATCAGCCCCAGCATTTT.

This clonotype was picked up many times. The chain uses TRBV9 and TRBJ1-6; D not certain. Germline V lookup: CDR1 SGDLS, CDR2 YYNGEE. V was clipped by 0 bases and J by 9 bases, with 7 bases between them. The CDR3 is 13 amino acids. The CDR3 loop is CASSVEMGSPLHF. The CDR3, as DNA: TGTGCCAGCAGCGTAGAGATGGGTTCACCCCTCCACTTT.

This clonotype was observed at least ten times. V and J are TRBV29-1 and TRBJ2-3; D gene ambiguous. This CDR3 contains 12 residues. The V gene lost 7 bases and the J gene lost 3 bases, with 11 bases spanning the gap. Germline assignment: CDR1 SQVTM and CDR2 ANQGSEA. The CDR3, as DNA: TGCAGCGCGACCCACGGAACAGATACGCAGTATTTT. Translation: CSATHGTDTQYF.

This clonotype was counted at least ten times. The chain is built from TRBV20-1 and TRBJ2-1; D is undetermined. Germline CDR1 reads DFQATT; CDR2 reads SNEGSKA (reference sequence). With 5 bases removed from V and 6 bases from J, the gap between germline ends came to 5 bases. The CDR3 is made up of 10 amino acids. CDR3 residues: CSALSNEQFF. The CDR3 coding sequence is TGCAGTGCTCTAAGCAATGAGCAGTTCTTC.

The chain recombines TRBV12-3 or TRBV12-4 with TRBJ1-4, with TRBD1 as a possible D gene (6 bases). CDR3 length equals 16 residues. With 5 bases removed from V and 7 bases from J, the gap between germline ends came to 20 bases. The DNA of the CDR3 is TGTGCCAGCAGTCCAGGGTGGGGGCAGGGTCGTGAAAAACTGTTTTTT. Protein product: CASSPGWGQGREKLFF.

This clonotype was recorded at least ten times. One end of the junction is discordant with germline, which a read error may explain. This chain links TRBV20-1 with TRBJ2-1; D call uncertain. The germline CDR1 and CDR2 sequences are DFQATT and SNEGSKA (reference sequence). This CDR3 is 8 amino acids long. The CDR3 sequence is CSASAITF. CDR3 nucleotides: TGCAGTGCTAGTGCCATCACCTTC.

This clonotype was counted at least ten times. This chain connects TRBV24-1 to TRBJ2-5, with D maybe TRBD2 (5 bases). V was trimmed by 0 bases and J by 5 bases, leaving 6 bases between them. Germline loops: CDR1 KGHDR, CDR2 SFDVKD. This CDR3 contains 13 residues. Here the CDR3 reads CATSDLPGETQYF. Here the CDR3 DNA reads TGTGCCACCAGTGATTTGCCGGGGGAGACCCAGTACTTC.

To note about this clonotype: The junction and the germline gene differ at one end; a read error may be behind it. The chain's CDR3 is CAISNQYGGILSSTYEQYF. CDR3 coding DNA: TGTGCCATCAGCAATCAATACGGCGGCATACTATCTTCCACCTACGAGCAGTACTTC. This chain joins TRBV13 and TRBJ2-7, with unresolved D. The CDR3 contains 19 residues. The germline V gene has CDR1 PRHDT and CDR2 FYEKMQ (reference sequence).

Many counts were recorded for this clonotype. This chain joins TRBV5-1 and TRBJ2-1; 8 bases align to TRBD1. CDR1 and CDR2 from the germline V gene are SGHRS and YFSETQ. V lost 4 bases to trimming and J lost 2 bases; unmatched junction nucleotides: 5. The CDR3 covers 15 residues. In nucleotides, the CDR3 is TGCGCCAGCAGCGGGGGACAGGCTACCTACAATGAGCAGTTCTTC. Its protein is CASSGGQATYNEQFF. The full variable domain, completed using reference TRBV5-1 and TRBJ2-1, is KAGVTQTPRYLIKTRGQQVTLSCSPISGHRSVSWYQQTPGQGLQFLFEYFSETQRNKGNFPGRFSGRQFSNSRSEMNVSTLELGDSALYLCASSGGQATYNEQFFGPGTRLTVL.

This CDR3 reads CSARRTISEQYF. The CDR3 bases are TGCAGTGCTAGACGAACTATCTCCGAGCAGTACTTC. This chain uses TRBV20-1 with TRBJ2-7; no definite D call. The CDR3 totals 12 residues. CDR1 is DFQATT and CDR2 is SNEGSKA in the germline V gene (reference sequence). With 2 bases removed from V and 6 bases from J, the gap between germline ends came to 11 bases.

The J gene is TRBJ2-1, the V gene TRBV7-8, with D hard to call. The CDR3 is made up of 13 amino acids. The germline V and J ends were trimmed by 9 bases and 5 bases, with 14 bases remaining between them. From germline, CDR1 is SGHVS and CDR2 FQNEAQ. The CDR3 sequence is CARGPGSHNEQFF. The CDR3 bases are TGTGCCAGGGGCCCTGGCAGTCACAATGAGCAGTTCTTC. Full variable domain (outside the CDR3, taken from reference TRBV7-8 and TRBJ2-1): GAGVSQSPRYKVAKRGQDVALRCDPISGHVSLFWYQQALGQGPEFLTYFQNEAQLDKSGLPSDRFFAERPEGSVSTLKIQRTQQEDSAVYLCARGPGSHNEQFFGPGTRLTVL.

This clonotype turned up a few times. The gene calls are TRBV6-1 and TRBJ2-5; no clear D gene. CDR1 and CDR2 from the germline V gene are MNHNS and SASEGT. V lost 5 bases, J lost 2 bases, and 15 bases lay in between. The CDR3 consists of 15 residues. This CDR3 is CASSIWTESQETQYF. In DNA form, the CDR3 reads TGTGCCAGCAGTATTTGGACGGAATCACAAGAGACCCAGTACTTC.

Ten or more counts support this clonotype. The J gene is TRBJ1-4, the V gene TRBV7-2, with D possibly being TRBD1 (5 bases). Looked up from germline, CDR1 is SGHTA and CDR2 is FQGNSA. CDR3 length equals 12 residues. Trimming shortened V by 3 bases and J by 10 bases, and 9 bases separated the two germline ends. CDR3 amino acids: CASSFERGKLFF. For the CDR3, the DNA is TGTGCCAGCAGCTTTGAAAGGGGAAAACTGTTTTTT.

As concerns this clonotype: A clone one base away is much larger, so this may be a read error. In nucleotides, the CDR3 is TGCTGTGCGAGTTCCAGAGGGGGGGCTGCCTACAATGAGCAGTTCTTC. Its translation is CCASSRGGAAYNEQFF. The V call is TRBV20-1, the J call TRBJ2-1, with D perhaps matching TRBD2 (7 bases). This CDR3 contains 16 residues. Germline V gene lookup returns CDR1 DFQATT and CDR2 SNEGSKA (reference sequence).

CDR3 sequence (DNA): TGTGCCAGCAGCAAAGAACAACAGGGCTCTGGGGCCAACGTCCTGACTTTC. It specifies CASSKEQQGSGANVLTF. The chain employs TRBV7-2 and TRBJ2-6; D is perhaps TRBD1 (6 bases). Per germline, CDR1 SGHTA and CDR2 FQGNSA. The CDR3 sequence is 17 residues long. Trimming took 5 bases from V and 0 from J, leaving 14 bases between them.

This clonotype was seen repeatedly, ten times or more. The V gene is TRBV6-1, the J gene TRBJ1-2; TRBD1 is a possible D gene (6 bases). The CDR3 contains 15 residues. The ends were cut back, 6 bases at V and 6 bases at J, with 20 bases in the middle. Germline assignment: CDR1 MNHNS and CDR2 SASEGT. The CDR3 region is CASSSPPTGEDGYTF. CDR3 DNA: TGTGCCAGCAGCTCCCCACCGACAGGAGAGGATGGCTACACCTTC.

In its sample, this clonotype was seen a few times. This rearrangement joins TRBV20-1 to TRBJ2-5, with 7 nucleotides matching TRBD1. From germline, CDR1 is DFQATT and CDR2 SNEGSKA (reference sequence). CDR3 length equals 13 residues. V shed 6 bases and J 1 base; nucleotides not matched to a gene: 5. This CDR3 is CSAPNRGQETQYF. The CDR3, as DNA: TGCAGTGCGCCCAACAGGGGCCAAGAGACCCAGTACTTC.

This clonotype was counted at least ten times. The gene calls are TRBV11-2 and TRBJ1-6; 8 bases are a match to TRBD1. This CDR3 has 16 residues. The V segment lost 5 bases and the J segment 7 bases; nucleotides outside the gene matches: 10. CDR1 is SGHAT, CDR2 FQNNGV, per germline. CDR3 loop: CASSIYAGTGNSPLHF. CDR3 bases: TGTGCCAGCAGCATATATGCTGGGACAGGAAATTCACCCCTCCACTTT.